The 29 T cell receptor beta chains listed next were all sequenced from one sample in a study of T cell changes during pregnancy in multiple sclerosis. Here immunoSEQ multiplex PCR was the method, and the copy in TCRdb shows in-frame clones only, minus some. The table lists around 53,000 clones, roughly 90% of them singletons. Sequencing used CD4+ T cells from peripheral blood mononuclear cells, obtained after pregnancy. Receptors were obtained from a female donor with multiple sclerosis, enrolled in a pregnancy study.

The sample holds a few counts of this clone. The chain combines TRBV25-1 with TRBJ1-6; 7 nucleotides line up with TRBD1. CDR3 length: 16 residues. Germline assignment: CDR1 MGHDK and CDR2 SYGVNS. After removal of 2 bases from V and 0 bases from J, the junction contained 1 base not matched to a gene. For the CDR3, the DNA is TGTGCCAGCAGTGAACAGGGGGGCTCCTATAATTCACCCCTCCACTTT. Its protein is CASSEQGGSYNSPLHF. The whole variable domain, filled in from reference TRBV25-1 and TRBJ1-6, reads EADIYQTPRYLVIGTGKKITLECSQTMGHDKMYWYQQDPGMELHLIHYSYGVNSTEKGDLSSESTVSRIRTEHFPLTLESARPSHTSQYLCASSEQGGSYNSPLHFGNGTRLTVT.

The chain links TRBV19 to TRBJ1-2; D uncertain. The germline V gene encodes CDR1 LNHDA and CDR2 SQIVND (reference sequence). CDR3 length: 15 amino acids. V gave up 8 bases and J gave up 4 bases, with 20 bases separating them. DNA of the CDR3: TGTGCCAGTCTCAACCGAGGTAGAGAAGGCTATGGCTACACCTTC. Translated: CASLNRGREGYGYTF.

The chain couples TRBV6-1 to TRBJ1-2, with TRBD1 as a possible D gene (5 bases). Germline V lookup: CDR1 MNHNS, CDR2 SASEGT. The CDR3 covers 16 residues. The V end lost 1 base, the J end lost 8 bases, and 20 bases lay between the germline ends. CDR3 protein: CASSEVTSGTPRGYTF. The DNA for the CDR3 is TGTGCCAGCAGTGAAGTAACTAGCGGGACCCCGCGAGGCTACACCTTC.

The chain carries TRBV28 and TRBJ2-1, with 7 bases identical to TRBD2. This CDR3 has 14 residues. Per the germline V gene, CDR1 is MDHEN and CDR2 is SYDVKM. V lost 4 bases, J lost 1 base, and 1 base stayed unmatched. The CDR3 spells CASSWGGSYNEQFF. The CDR3 DNA sequence: TGTGCCAGCAGTTGGGGGGGGTCCTACAATGAGCAGTTCTTC.

V usage is TRBV7-3 and J usage is TRBJ2-5; D perhaps matches TRBD1 (5 bases). This CDR3 has 12 amino acids. V lost 2 bases and J lost 7, with 8 bases in between. CDR1 is SGHTA, CDR2 FQGTGA, per germline. The CDR3, as DNA: TGTGCCAGCAGCTTACAGGGCGGGACCCAGTACTTC. Translated, it gives CASSLQGGTQYF. The entire variable domain, with the rest obtained from reference TRBV7-3 and TRBJ2-5, is as follows: GAGVSQTPSNKVTEKGKYVELRCDPISGHTALYWYRQSLGQGPEFLIYFQGTGAADDSGLPNDRFFAVRPEGSVSTLKIQRTERGDSAVYLCASSLQGGTQYFGPGTRLLVL.

The rearrangement joins TRBV6-6 to TRBJ2-1, with D maybe TRBD1 (6 bases). V shed 7 bases and J shed 3 bases, with 16 bases lying between them. This CDR3 spans 15 amino acids. CDR1 and CDR2 from the germline V gene are MNHNY and SVGAGI (reference sequence). The CDR3 region has the DNA TGTGCCAGCAACCCAGGACAGACCAACTACAATGAGCAGTTCTTC. Residues: CASNPGQTNYNEQFF.

The rearrangement uses TRBV7-9 and TRBJ1-3; D gene unclear. The CDR3 is 14 residues long. The V gene lost 7 bases and the J gene lost 0 bases, with 10 bases spanning the gap. Germline loops: CDR1 SEHNR, CDR2 FQNEAQ (reference sequence). CDR3 protein: CASTAVFSGNTIYF. The CDR3 DNA reads as TGTGCCAGCACCGCAGTCTTCTCTGGAAACACCATATATTTT.

The chain joins TRBV29-1 to TRBJ1-1; the D gene is possibly TRBD1 (5 bases). V was cut by 1 base and J by 0 bases, with 18 bases left in between. This CDR3 is built from 17 residues. Germline V gene data show CDR1 as SQVTM and CDR2 as ANQGSEA. The CDR3 coding sequence is TGCAGCGTTGAAGGCAGGCGGGGGGGAGTTTTGAACACTGAAGCTTTCTTT. It codes for CSVEGRRGGVLNTEAFF. The full variable domain, completed using reference TRBV29-1 and TRBJ1-1, is SAVISQKPSRDICQRGTSLTIQCQVDSQVTMMFWYRQQPGQSLTLIATANQGSEATYESGFVIDKFPISRPNLTFSTLTVSNMSPEDSSIYLCSVEGRRGGVLNTEAFFGQGTRLTVV.

The chain couples TRBV10-3 to TRBJ1-1; D perhaps matches TRBD1 (6 bases). Germline-derived CDR1 and CDR2 are ENHRY and SYGVKD. This CDR3 is 12 amino acids long. V lost 3 bases to trimming and J lost 4 bases, with 6 bases between them. The DNA of the CDR3 is TGTGCCATCAGTGACAGGGGCACTGAAGCTTTCTTT. This codes for CAISDRGTEAFF.

The chain links TRBV5-5 to TRBJ2-1; D remains ambiguous. The germline V and J ends were trimmed by 0 bases and 5 bases, with 6 bases remaining between them. This CDR3 spans 13 amino acids. The germline V gene has CDR1 SGHKS and CDR2 YYEKEE (reference sequence). The CDR3 sequence: CASSLGVDNEQFF. In nucleotides, the CDR3 is TGTGCCAGCAGCTTGGGAGTAGACAATGAGCAGTTCTTC.

The chain uses TRBV7-9 and TRBJ2-1; 9 bases align to TRBD1. The CDR3 consists of 14 residues. The germline V gene has CDR1 SEHNR and CDR2 FQNEAQ (reference sequence). Trimming took 8 bases from V and 7 from J; bases not matched to a gene: 9. The CDR3 DNA reads TGTGCCAGCGAGGGACAGGGACTATCAAATGAGCAGTTCTTC. This gives the protein CASEGQGLSNEQFF.

The rearrangement uses TRBV4-2 and TRBJ2-6; 11 bases agree with TRBD1. CDR1 LGHNA and CDR2 YNFKEQ come from the germline V gene. Unmatched junction bases numbered 11, after V lost 3 bases and J lost 4 bases. The CDR3 extends over 19 amino acids. CDR3 protein: CASSHPRTGGASGANVLTF. The CDR3 DNA follows: TGTGCCAGCAGCCACCCCCGGACAGGGGGCGCGTCCGGGGCCAACGTCCTGACTTTC.

V and J are TRBV5-5 and TRBJ1-3; 9 nucleotides agree with TRBD1. With V trimmed by 1 base and J by 4 bases, 3 bases remained unmatched. The germline CDR1 and CDR2 sequences are SGHKS and YYEKEE (reference sequence). This CDR3 region has 15 residues. CDR3 DNA: TGTGCCAGCAGCTTGACAGGGGGCTACGGAAACACCATATATTTT. This codes for CASSLTGGYGNTIYF.

The J gene is TRBJ2-5, the V gene TRBV10-3; D unresolved. The CDR3 has 12 amino acids. Germline CDR1 and CDR2: ENHRY and SYGVKD. Trimming cost V 4 bases and J 5 bases, with 8 bases left between them. The CDR3 bases are TGTGCCATCAGTGCCCTCCGGGAGACCCAGTACTTC. Its protein is CAISALRETQYF.

The rearrangement uses TRBV13 and TRBJ1-6; 8 positions match TRBD1. Per germline, CDR1 PRHDT and CDR2 FYEKMQ (reference sequence). This CDR3 spans 13 amino acids. V was pared by 3 bases and J by 8 bases, with 0 bases of the junction left unmatched. CDR3: CASSLTGDSPLHF. CDR3 in DNA: TGTGCCAGCAGCTTGACAGGGGATTCACCCCTCCACTTT.

On this clone: The junction does not match germline at one end; this may be a read error. The V gene is TRBV4-1, the J gene TRBJ2-7, with D possibly TRBD2 on 5 matching bases. Per germline, CDR1 MGHRA and CDR2 YSYEKL. The CDR3 contains 18 residues. CDR3 residues: CASSPRGFGTTYSHEQYF. CDR3 coding DNA: TGCGCCAGCAGCCCCCGAGGGTTCGGCACAACTTACTCCCACGAGCAGTACTTC.

The chain recombines TRBV5-4 with TRBJ2-3; the match to TRBD2 covers 8 bases. CDR3 size: 15 residues. Germline CDR1 is SGHNT and CDR2 is YYREEE (reference sequence). J gave up 1 base and V 0 bases, and 1 base lay outside the gene matches. CDR3 nucleotides: TGTGCCAGCAGCTTGGGTAGCGGGGGCACAGATACGCAGTATTTT. This sequence encodes CASSLGSGGTDTQYF.

This clone was recorded once. The V call is TRBV6-1, the J call TRBJ1-1, with TRBD1 matching 7 bases. CDR3 length: 12 residues. CDR1 MNHNS and CDR2 SASEGT come from the germline V gene. The ends lost 5 bases at V and 7 bases at J; junction bases unmatched: 4. The CDR3 protein is CASSWTGSEAFF. CDR3 nucleotides: TGTGCCAGCAGTTGGACAGGCAGTGAAGCTTTCTTT.

The chain recombines TRBV9 with TRBJ1-2; 7 nucleotides agree with TRBD1. Germline V gene sequence: CDR1 SGDLS, CDR2 YYNGEE. Unmatched junction bases numbered 1, after V lost 4 bases and J lost 7 bases. CDR3 length: 11 amino acids. This CDR3 reads CASSRQGGYTF. The CDR3 DNA reads as TGTGCCAGCAGCCGACAGGGTGGCTACACCTTC.

The chain recombines TRBV5-4 with TRBJ2-2, with 12 bases aligning to TRBD2. V was pared by 0 bases and J by 4 bases, with 4 bases of the junction left unmatched. Germline CDR1 SGHNT, CDR2 YYREEE (reference sequence). The CDR3 loop spans 17 amino acids. This CDR3 is CASSLASGGAGTGELFF. The CDR3 region has the DNA TGTGCCAGCAGCTTGGCTAGCGGGGGGGCCGGCACCGGGGAGCTGTTTTTT.

The chain links TRBV5-6 to TRBJ1-5; TRBD1 might be the D (5 bases). The CDR3 covers 13 residues. V was trimmed by 4 bases and J by 7 bases, leaving 12 bases between them. Germline CDR1 reads SGHDT; CDR2 reads YYEEEE. The CDR3 reads CASSRSRAQPQHF. CDR3 nucleotide sequence: TGTGCCAGCAGCCGGTCCAGGGCCCAGCCCCAGCATTTT.

This chain joins TRBV7-2 and TRBJ2-1; no definite D call. Trimming pared 4 bases from V and 6 bases from J, leaving 7 bases between. The CDR3 is made up of 12 amino acids. Looked up from germline, CDR1 is SGHTA and CDR2 is FQGNSA. The CDR3 protein is CASSSGPNEQFF. CDR3 nucleotide sequence: TGTGCCAGCAGCTCTGGCCCCAATGAGCAGTTCTTC.

This rearrangement joins TRBV5-1 to TRBJ2-3; maybe TRBD2 (5 bases). V was shortened by 3 bases and J by 2 bases, with 22 bases between the two germline ends. In germline, CDR1 is SGHRS, CDR2 YFSETQ. The length of the CDR3 is 18 residues. CDR3 DNA: TGCGCCAGCAGCTCAGGACTGTTACACACCGTTTTCACAGATACGCAGTATTTT. The encoded protein is CASSSGLLHTVFTDTQYF.

The J gene is TRBJ1-1, the V gene TRBV2; 7 positions agree with TRBD1. This CDR3 contains 15 residues. The V gene's germline CDR1 is SNHLY and CDR2 FYNNEI. V dropped 6 bases and J dropped 1; count of bases not matched to a gene: 8. This chain's CDR3 is CASRGQTVSNTEAFF. Here the CDR3 DNA reads TGTGCCAGCAGGGGACAGACTGTCTCGAACACTGAAGCTTTCTTT.

The V gene is TRBV18, the J gene TRBJ1-3, with D possibly TRBD1 on 6 matching bases. The CDR3 covers 15 residues. In germline, CDR1 is KGHSH, CDR2 LQKENI. With 3 bases removed from V and 4 bases from J, the gap between germline ends came to 13 bases. CDR3 in amino acids: CASSPQGTDGNTIYF. Here the CDR3 DNA reads TGTGCCAGCTCACCGCAGGGGACGGACGGAAACACCATATATTTT. Combining the CDR3 with reference TRBV18 and TRBJ1-3 gives the whole variable domain NAGVMQNPRHLVRRRGQEARLRCSPMKGHSHVYWYRQLPEEGLKFMVYLQKENIIDESGMPKERFSAEFPKEGPSILRIQQVVRGDSAAYFCASSPQGTDGNTIYFGEGSWLTVV.

This sequence joins TRBV5-4 and TRBJ1-1; D is uncertain. The CDR3 totals 13 residues. V dropped 0 bases and J dropped 6 bases, with 9 bases sitting between them. Germline loops: CDR1 SGHNT, CDR2 YYREEE (reference sequence). This CDR3 is CASSLDPTSEAFF. CDR3 bases: TGTGCCAGCAGCTTGGACCCGACTTCTGAAGCTTTCTTT.

The chain recombines TRBV18 with TRBJ1-6; 7 positions agree with TRBD1. There are 14 residues in the CDR3. With V trimmed by 3 bases and J by 7 bases, 3 bases remained unmatched. The germline gives CDR1 KGHSH, CDR2 LQKENI. The CDR3: CASSPEQGNSPLHF. DNA for the CDR3: TGTGCCAGCTCACCCGAACAGGGGAATTCACCCCTCCACTTT.

V gene TRBV7-2 combines with J gene TRBJ1-3; 9 nucleotides line up with TRBD1. The CDR3 totals 15 residues. J was trimmed by 3 bases and V by 5 bases; bases with no gene match: 5. CDR1 is SGHTA and CDR2 is FQGNSA in the germline V gene. For the CDR3, the DNA is TGTGCCAGCAGCACCGGGACAGGGTTTGGAAACACCATATATTTT. Protein sequence: CASSTGTGFGNTIYF.

The table lists this clone with a count of one. CDR3 DNA sequence: TGTGCCAGCAGCTTAGCGGTCGGCGGGCAATACGAGCAGTACTTC. The encoded protein is CASSLAVGGQYEQYF. The chain employs TRBV7-2 and TRBJ2-7; tentatively, D is TRBD2 (5 bases). V was clipped by 0 bases and J by 4 bases, with 13 bases between them. CDR1 is SGHTA and CDR2 is FQGNSA in the germline V gene. The CDR3 is 15 amino acids.